A single sample is the source of the 25 T cell receptor beta chains below, sequenced in a study of beta chain features in type 1 diabetes. The whole isolated RNA underwent reverse transcription, so sequencing captured expressed TCRB transcripts. The method was immunoSEQ multiplex PCR; TCRdb's version includes in-frame clones alone and lacks a portion of them. The profile shows 450,000 or so clones, roughly 11% of them singletons. What was sequenced was naive CD4+ T cells from blood. Source of these receptors: a woman under 30 in good health.

This clone has just one count. V gene TRBV9 combines with J gene TRBJ1-4; D not resolved. Germline V gives CDR1 SGDLS, CDR2 YYNGEE. V lost 6 bases and J 0 bases, leaving 9 bases between the germline ends. The CDR3 spans 14 residues. This chain's CDR3 is CASTDGPTNEKLFF. CDR3 in DNA: TGTGCCAGCACCGACGGTCCAACTAATGAAAAACTGTTTTTT.

The chain couples TRBV18 to TRBJ2-7; D might be TRBD1 (5 bases). The CDR3 is 14 residues long. Deletions cut 2 bases from V and 3 bases from J, with 11 bases between. In germline, CDR1 is KGHSH, CDR2 LQKENI. CDR3 sequence: CASSPLDSHYEQYF. Here the CDR3 DNA reads TGTGCCAGCTCACCATTAGACAGTCACTACGAGCAGTACTTC.

This clone occurred a few times. V is TRBV7-3 and J is TRBJ2-2; no firm D call. The germline V gene encodes CDR1 SGHTA and CDR2 FQGTGA. V was clipped by 5 bases and J by 0 bases, with 7 bases between them. The CDR3 consists of 14 residues. The CDR3 nucleotides are TGTGCCAGCAGCCCAACAGCGAACACCGGGGAGCTGTTTTTT. Its translation: CASSPTANTGELFF. The full variable domain, completed using reference TRBV7-3 and TRBJ2-2, is GAGVSQTPSNKVTEKGKYVELRCDPISGHTALYWYRQSLGQGPEFLIYFQGTGAADDSGLPNDRFFAVRPEGSVSTLKIQRTERGDSAVYLCASSPTANTGELFFGEGSRLTVL.

This clone was observed a handful of times. J is TRBJ2-3 and V is TRBV7-9; D is unclear. V was clipped by 3 bases and J by 0 bases, with 10 bases between them. The CDR3 consists of 15 residues. Germline CDR1 and CDR2: SEHNR and FQNEAQ (reference sequence). Here the CDR3 DNA reads TGTGCCAGCAGCTTTACGACCTCGAGCACAGATACGCAGTATTTT. Encoded protein: CASSFTTSSTDTQYF.

The chain uses TRBV15 and TRBJ2-1; weak D call: TRBD2 (6 bases). Germline-derived CDR1 and CDR2 are LNHNV and YYDKDF (reference sequence). The CDR3 runs 15 residues. The V gene lost 0 bases and the J gene lost 2 bases, with 8 bases spanning the gap. CDR3 sequence (DNA): TGTGCCACCAGCAGAGATCCTAGCGCCTACAATGAGCAGTTCTTC. Translated: CATSRDPSAYNEQFF.

This clone came up a few times. The chain couples TRBV29-1 to TRBJ1-1; unclear D gene. The germline CDR1 and CDR2 sequences are SQVTM and ANQGSEA. Trimming stripped 0 bases from V and 1 base from J, with 9 bases between. The CDR3 length is 14 residues. CDR3 DNA sequence: TGCAGCGTTGAAGAATCGTACAGGAACACTGAAGCTTTCTTT. The encoded protein is CSVEESYRNTEAFF.

The chain has TRBV11-2 and TRBJ2-7; D unclear. The germline V gene encodes CDR1 SGHAT and CDR2 FQNNGV. V was cut by 2 bases and J by 9 bases, with 17 bases left in between. This CDR3 region has 14 residues. The CDR3 DNA sequence: TGTGCCAGCAGCTTAACCCCAGACCCTGCGATGCAGTACTTC. This codes for CASSLTPDPAMQYF.

In this sample, this clone turned up a few times. J is TRBJ2-1 and V is TRBV7-3; maybe TRBD2 (6 bases). The V and J ends lost 5 bases and 7 bases respectively, with 18 bases between them. Germline V gene sequence: CDR1 SGHTA, CDR2 FQGTGA. This CDR3 has 15 residues. Here the CDR3 reads CASSPLGLGTNEQFF. CDR3 nucleotides: TGTGCCAGCAGCCCCCTGGGACTCGGCACGAATGAGCAGTTCTTC.

The chain couples TRBV7-9 to TRBJ1-2; D possibly corresponds to TRBD1 (5 bases). Per germline, CDR1 SEHNR and CDR2 FQNEAQ (reference sequence). The CDR3 has 13 residues. Trimming stripped 5 bases from V and 4 bases from J, with 11 bases between. This chain's CDR3 is CASSEGLLYGYTF. CDR3 nucleotide sequence: TGTGCCAGCAGCGAGGGACTCCTCTATGGCTACACCTTC.

J is TRBJ2-5 and V is TRBV5-6, with a weak D call TRBD1 (6 bases). Trimming took off 4 bases at V and 2 bases at J, with 12 bases between the two ends. Germline V CDR1 and CDR2: SGHDT, YYEEEE. The CDR3 contains 14 residues. The CDR3 DNA reads as TGTGCCAGCAGCCCTGGGACAACACAAGAGACCCAGTACTTC. It is translated as CASSPGTTQETQYF.

This clone was observed a few times. The CDR3 here is CASSSAGLNSPLHF. CDR3 bases: TGTGCCAGCAGTTCAGCAGGACTTAATTCACCCCTCCACTTT. This chain uses TRBV28 with TRBJ1-6; the D is unclear. The V gene's germline CDR1 is MDHEN and CDR2 SYDVKM. V dropped 4 bases and J dropped 6 bases, with 10 bases sitting between them. The CDR3 has 14 amino acids. Full variable domain (outside the CDR3, taken from reference TRBV28 and TRBJ1-6): DVKVTQSSRYLVKRTGEKVFLECVQDMDHENMFWYRQDPGLGLRLIYFSYDVKMKEKGDIPEGYSVSREKKERFSLILESASTNQTSMYLCASSSAGLNSPLHFGNGTRLTVT.

This clone was counted only a few times. The CDR3 DNA reads as TGTGCCATCAGCGCCGGGACAGGGGAAGAGACCCAGTACTTC. Protein product: CAISAGTGEETQYF. V and J are TRBV10-3 and TRBJ2-5; 10 nucleotides match TRBD1. Per germline, CDR1 ENHRY and CDR2 SYGVKD. CDR3 size: 14 residues. Unmatched junction bases numbered 4, after V lost 6 bases and J lost 3 bases.

V and J are TRBV27 and TRBJ2-3; D may match TRBD1 or TRBD2 (5 bases each). The CDR3 contains 15 residues. Germline values: CDR1 MNHEY, CDR2 SMNVEV (reference sequence). Trimming cost V 2 bases and J 4 bases, with 13 bases left between them. The chain's CDR3 is CASSLVGRLADTQYF. The CDR3 DNA sequence: TGTGCCAGCAGTTTAGTGGGACGGTTAGCAGATACGCAGTATTTT.

This clone was observed a few times. V and J are TRBV15 and TRBJ2-7; 7 bases line up with TRBD2. Germline V gene data show CDR1 as LNHNV and CDR2 as YYDKDF (reference sequence). There are 14 residues in the CDR3. J lost 1 base, V lost 3 bases, and 3 bases had no gene match. The CDR3 reads CATSSGGDSYEQYF. In DNA form, the CDR3 reads TGTGCCACCAGCAGTGGGGGGGATTCCTACGAGCAGTACTTC.

This clone was picked up a small number of times. This sample includes further DNA sequences coding for the same CDR3. The genes are TRBV28 and TRBJ2-5; no firm D call. Germline V gives CDR1 MDHEN, CDR2 SYDVKM. The CDR3 sequence is 11 residues long. V was clipped by 2 bases and J by 7 bases, with 5 bases between them. The CDR3, as DNA: TGTGCCAGCAGTTTAGTAGGGACCCAGTACTTC. Its protein product is CASSLVGTQYF. The whole variable domain, remainder taken from reference TRBV28 and TRBJ2-5, is DVKVTQSSRYLVKRTGEKVFLECVQDMDHENMFWYRQDPGLGLRLIYFSYDVKMKEKGDIPEGYSVSREKKERFSLILESASTNQTSMYLCASSLVGTQYFGPGTRLLVL.

This chain links TRBV2 with TRBJ2-4; D may be TRBD1 (5 bases). V gave up 2 bases and J gave up 0 bases, with 11 bases separating them. Germline loops: CDR1 SNHLY, CDR2 FYNNEI. The CDR3 is made up of 16 amino acids. The DNA for the CDR3 is TGTGCCAGCAGTGAAAGACAGTTACTAGCCAAAAACATTCAGTACTTC. Translating gives CASSERQLLAKNIQYF.

This sequence joins TRBV6-5 and TRBJ2-7, with TRBD2 identical over 8 bases. Germline assignment: CDR1 MNHEY and CDR2 SVGAGI. The ends lost 5 bases at V and 7 bases at J; junction bases unmatched: 7. The CDR3 sequence is 13 residues long. The DNA for the CDR3 is TGTGCCAGCAGTGATGGACTAGCCGGGGAGCAGTACTTC. The encoded protein is CASSDGLAGEQYF.

V is TRBV6-5 and J is TRBJ1-2; D is perhaps TRBD1 (6 bases). Germline-derived CDR1 and CDR2 are MNHEY and SVGAGI. V was clipped by 7 bases and J by 0 bases, with 12 bases between them. The CDR3 extends over 14 amino acids. CDR3 amino acids: CASKRDTTNYGYTF. Written as DNA, the CDR3 is TGTGCCAGCAAACGGGACACCACTAACTATGGCTACACCTTC.

This clone has more than one count but fewer than ten. The J gene is TRBJ2-4, the V gene TRBV2, with D uncertain. The CDR3 is 15 amino acids. The V end was cut by 3 bases, the J end by 0 bases, with 9 bases between. CDR1 and CDR2 (germline): SNHLY, FYNNEI. Here the CDR3 reads CASSDSRLAKNIQYF. The CDR3 DNA sequence: TGTGCCAGCAGTGACAGCAGACTAGCCAAAAACATTCAGTACTTC.

The chain has TRBV29-1 and TRBJ1-1; 9 bases fit TRBD1. Germline CDR1 SQVTM, CDR2 ANQGSEA. This CDR3 comprises 14 residues. Losses at the gene ends were 2 bases for V and 2 bases for J; bases not matched to a gene: 3. In nucleotides, the CDR3 is TGCAGCGTTGAAAGGACAGGGGTAAACACTGAAGCTTTCTTT. It yields the protein CSVERTGVNTEAFF.

The chain combines TRBV29-1 with TRBJ2-3; TRBD2 agrees at 11 bases. Germline CDR1 and CDR2: SQVTM and ANQGSEA. The CDR3 loop spans 14 amino acids. The ends lost 5 bases at V and 5 bases at J; junction bases unmatched: 6. CDR3 residues: CSVTGTSGLDTQYF. CDR3 DNA: TGCAGCGTTACCGGGACTAGCGGCCTAGATACGCAGTATTTT.

This clone has only a few counts. The rearrangement uses TRBV7-8 and TRBJ2-7; D might be TRBD1 (5 bases). Trimming stripped 3 bases from V and 0 bases from J, with 15 bases between. CDR3 size: 16 residues. The germline V gene has CDR1 SGHVS and CDR2 FQNEAQ. CDR3 in DNA: TGTGCCAGCAGCTTTATCGGTCGTGACAGCTCCTACGAGCAGTACGTC. Translated: CASSFIGRDSSYEQYV.

With respect to this clone: This sample includes further DNA sequences coding for the same CDR3. Here the CDR3 DNA reads TGTGCCAGCAGTCAGGGTTTTGGCTACACCTTC. It encodes CASSQGFGYTF. The chain has TRBV6-5 and TRBJ1-2, with D possibly TRBD1 on 5 matching bases. Germline values: CDR1 MNHEY, CDR2 SVGAGI. Deletions cut 5 bases from V and 7 bases from J, with 8 bases between. The CDR3 sequence is 11 residues long.

The chain joins TRBV7-9 to TRBJ2-1, with 9 bases lining up with TRBD2. The CDR3 spans 14 residues. Looked up from germline, CDR1 is SEHNR and CDR2 is FQNEAQ (reference sequence). V shed 1 base and J 9 bases; nucleotides not matched to a gene: 4. The CDR3 DNA is TGTGCCAGCAGCTTAGAGGCGGGAGGGCGTGAGCAGTTCTTC. Protein sequence: CASSLEAGGREQFF.

This clone was detected a few times. This chain joins TRBV4-1 and TRBJ1-5; D remains ambiguous. This CDR3 is 13 amino acids long. V was trimmed by 0 bases and J by 9 bases, leaving 9 bases between them. The V gene's germline CDR1 is MGHRA and CDR2 YSYEKL. The CDR3 bases are TGCGCCAGCAGCCAAGACTCGAGGAGGCCCCAGCATTTT. Translated: CASSQDSRRPQHF.